This TCR beta chain is drawn from a study of control samples from healthy donors and cancer patients. TCRdb's table, derived via immunoSEQ multiplex PCR, lists solely in-frame clones and lacks some. The table lists roughly 150,000 clones, about 90% of them singletons. CDR3 length equals 16 residues. V shed 1 base and J 3 bases; nucleotides not matched to a gene: 8. Germline CDR1 reads LGHDT; CDR2 reads YNNKEL (reference sequence). Sample: blood. The genes are TRBV3-1 (or the pseudogene TRBV3-2) and TRBJ2-7; the match to TRBD2 covers 8 bases. The TCR comes from a man between 18 and 29 years old in good health. CDR3 protein: CASSQAPGLGLYEQYF. The DNA for the CDR3 is TGTGCCAGCAGCCAAGCCCCGGGACTAGGTCTCTACGAGCAGTACTTC.